This T cell receptor (beta chain) was found in a study of T-cell reconstitution after alpha-beta-depleted transplantation in children. Germline V CDR1 and CDR2: SGHTA, FQGNSA. This CDR3 has 15 residues. V lost 0 bases and J 3 bases, leaving 8 bases between the germline ends. Unique molecular identifiers featured in how the TCRbeta library was prepared. TCRdb re-analysed the PCR reads in MiXCR, keeping a single row per CDR3 protein. The data contain a few hundred thousand distinct CDR3 sequences, approximately 11% of them singletons. The chain carries TRBV7-2 and TRBJ2-2, with D unresolved. The sample in question was PBMCs from the stem cell graft donor, obtained from the stem cell graft. The receptor's source is a human donor who donated a stem cell graft to a child with acute myeloid leukemia. The CDR3 spells CASSLATPYTGELFF. The CDR3 DNA follows: TGTGCCAGCAGCTTAGCTACACCTTACACCGGGGAGCTGTTTTTT.